This T cell receptor (beta chain) was observed in a study of PD-L1 blockade in urothelial cancer. About the study: Administration of atezolizumab to patients began in the mid-2010s, at 1,200 mg intravenously every 3 weeks. Bladder-origin urothelial cancer in males described about 90% of the 29 patients. Study-wide results and caveats: Tumor-linked clones in blood grew more by 3 weeks in durable-benefit patients.

Assay used: immunoSEQ multiplex PCR; TCRdb lists only in-frame clones, some missing. The profile covers tens of thousands of clones, with around four fifths appearing a single time and almost 7% taken by the ten largest. Time point described: pretreatment peripheral blood. Patient sample counts ranged from 1 to 8, pretreatment and on-treatment. This CDR3 is built from 17 residues. V shed 5 bases and J 7 bases; nucleotides not matched to a gene: 14. The germline V gene encodes CDR1 MNHEY and CDR2 SMNVEV (reference sequence). This clone was seen only once. Its antigen is undetermined. This rearrangement joins TRBV27 to TRBJ1-4; 9 positions agree with TRBD1. This TCR came from a man aged 55 to 69 with urothelial cancer. The starting material was PBMCs, obtained around atezolizumab (anti-PD-L1) treatment. Here the CDR3 reads CASSLGTGMAWGEKLFF. DNA of the CDR3: TGTGCCAGCAGTCTGGGGACAGGGATGGCGTGGGGTGAAAAACTGTTTTTT.